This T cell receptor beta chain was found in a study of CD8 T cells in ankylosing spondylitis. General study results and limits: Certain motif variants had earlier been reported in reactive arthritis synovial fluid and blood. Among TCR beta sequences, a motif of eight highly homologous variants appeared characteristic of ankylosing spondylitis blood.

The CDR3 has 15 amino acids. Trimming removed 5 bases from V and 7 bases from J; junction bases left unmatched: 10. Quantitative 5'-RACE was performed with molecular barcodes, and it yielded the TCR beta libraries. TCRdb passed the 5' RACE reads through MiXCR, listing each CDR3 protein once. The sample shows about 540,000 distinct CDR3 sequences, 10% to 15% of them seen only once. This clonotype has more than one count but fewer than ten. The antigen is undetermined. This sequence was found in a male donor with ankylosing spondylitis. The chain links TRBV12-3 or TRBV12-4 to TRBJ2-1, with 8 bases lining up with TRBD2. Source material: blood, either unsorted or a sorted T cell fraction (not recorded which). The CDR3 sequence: CASSPSAGERNEQFF. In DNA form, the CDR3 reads TGTGCCAGCAGTCCGTCAGCGGGAGAGAGGAATGAGCAGTTCTTC.